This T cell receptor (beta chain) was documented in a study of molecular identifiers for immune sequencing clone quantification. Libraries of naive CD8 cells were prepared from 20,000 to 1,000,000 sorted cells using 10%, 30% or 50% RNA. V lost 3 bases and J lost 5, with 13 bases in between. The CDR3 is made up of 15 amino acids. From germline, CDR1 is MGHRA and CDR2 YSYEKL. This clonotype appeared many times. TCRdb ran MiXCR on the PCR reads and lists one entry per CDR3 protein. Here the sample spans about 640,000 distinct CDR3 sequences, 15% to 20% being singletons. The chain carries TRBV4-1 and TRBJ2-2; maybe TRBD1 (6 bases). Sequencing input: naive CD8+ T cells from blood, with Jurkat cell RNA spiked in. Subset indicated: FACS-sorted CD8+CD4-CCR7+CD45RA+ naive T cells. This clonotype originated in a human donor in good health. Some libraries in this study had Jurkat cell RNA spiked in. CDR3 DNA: TGCGCCAGCAGCCAGCACACAGGGAGAACCGGGGAGCTGTTTTTT. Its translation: CASSQHTGRTGELFF.